Listed here is a single TCR beta chain. Germline values: CDR1 SGHRS, CDR2 YFSETQ. The CDR3 contains 14 residues. V trimming: 6 bases; J trimming: 4 bases; junction bases outside the gene matches: 5. The assay was immunoSEQ multiplex PCR, and TCRdb's table has in-frame clones only and misses some. Among 40,000 to 60,000 clones listed, 88% were seen once. The source of the sample is a study of OX40 agonist ivuxolimab in advanced cancers. The overall study: Past anti-PD-1, anti-PD-L1 or anti-CTLA-4 therapy was accepted, and roughly 40% had received some.

Sequences were derived from CD4+ or CD8+ T cells sorted from blood, sampled in a trial of the OX40 agonist ivuxolimab. The chain has TRBV5-1 and TRBJ2-1; TRBD2 matches 9 bases. This clonotype was obtained from an adult with an advanced solid tumor such as melanoma, head and neck, liver or kidney cancer. The CDR3 is CASTSAGGYNEQFF. Written as DNA, the CDR3 is TGCGCCAGCACCTCGGCGGGAGGGTACAATGAGCAGTTCTTC.